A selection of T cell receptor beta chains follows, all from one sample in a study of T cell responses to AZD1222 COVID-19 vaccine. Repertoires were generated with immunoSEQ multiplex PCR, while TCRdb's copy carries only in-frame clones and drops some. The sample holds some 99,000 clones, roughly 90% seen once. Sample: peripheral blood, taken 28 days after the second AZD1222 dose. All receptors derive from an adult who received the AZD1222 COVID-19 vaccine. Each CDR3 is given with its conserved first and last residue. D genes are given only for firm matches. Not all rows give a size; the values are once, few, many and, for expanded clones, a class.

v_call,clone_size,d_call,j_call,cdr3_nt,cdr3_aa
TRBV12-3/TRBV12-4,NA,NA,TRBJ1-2,TGTGCCAGCAGCCTCTCCCGGGGCGGCTACACCTTC,CASSLSRGGYTF
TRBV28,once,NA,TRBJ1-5,TGTGCCAGCAGTTTATTTGGGGGGGTTCGTCAGCCCCAGCATTTT,CASSLFGGVRQPQHF
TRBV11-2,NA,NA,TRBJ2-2,TGTGCCAGCAGCTTAGGAAGGGTCGGTACCGGGGAGCTGTTTTTT,CASSLGRVGTGELFF
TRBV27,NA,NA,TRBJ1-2,TGTGCCAGCAGTTGGGGGGCGGGGAACTATGGCTACACCTTC,CASSWGAGNYGYTF
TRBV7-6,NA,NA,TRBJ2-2,TGTGCCAGCAGCTGGCCCAGCAGGGTCAACACCGGGGAGCTGTTTTTT,CASSWPSRVNTGELFF
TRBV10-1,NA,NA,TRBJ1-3,TGCGCCAGTCCAAGACAACAGGAGACTATCTCTGGAAACACCATATATTTT,CASPRQQETISGNTIYF
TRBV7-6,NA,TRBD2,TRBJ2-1,TGTGCCAGCAGCCTGCGAGCGGGAGTTCGTCAGAGCTCCTACAATGAGCAGTTCTTC,CASSLRAGVRQSSYNEQFF
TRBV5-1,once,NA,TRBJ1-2,TGCGCCAGCAGCCCCGAAGGGGGGAATGGCTACACCTTC,CASSPEGGNGYTF
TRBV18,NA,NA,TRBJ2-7,TGTGCCAGCTCACCACCTCTCAGGGTGGGCTACGAGCAGTACTTC,CASSPPLRVGYEQYF
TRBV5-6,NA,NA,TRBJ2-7,TGTGCCAGCAGCTCGGGACCAACTAACTACGAGCAGTACTTC,CASSSGPTNYEQYF
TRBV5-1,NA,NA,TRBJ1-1,TGCGCCAGCAGCCCAGGCAATTCAGGGGTACGGACTGAAGCTTTCTTT,CASSPGNSGVRTEAFF
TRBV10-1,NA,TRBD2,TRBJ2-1,TGCGCCAGCAGTGAGCGGGAGGGCTCCTACAATGAGCAGTTCTTC,CASSEREGSYNEQFF
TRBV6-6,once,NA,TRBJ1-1,TGTGCCAGCACCCTAGATAGGCACGGGAACACTGAAGCTTTCTTT,CASTLDRHGNTEAFF
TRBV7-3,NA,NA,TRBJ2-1,TGTGCCAGCAGCTCTCCAATGGGGAGCAATGAGCAGTTCTTC,CASSSPMGSNEQFF
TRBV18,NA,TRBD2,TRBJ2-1,TGTGCCAGCTCAATCCGGACTAGCGGACAAGACAATGAGCAGTTCTTC,CASSIRTSGQDNEQFF
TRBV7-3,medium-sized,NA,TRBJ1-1,TGTGCCAGCAGCCCCGGAGGCAGGGGACTTTCTGAAGCTTTCTTT,CASSPGGRGLSEAFF
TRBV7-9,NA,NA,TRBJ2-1,TGTGCCAGCAGCTTAGGTAGACCCAATGAGCAGTTCTTC,CASSLGRPNEQFF
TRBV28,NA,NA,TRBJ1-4,TGTGCCAGCAGACCCCTTCAGGGTATAGGGCTTGGGAAGGGTTTAGAAAAACTGTTTTTT,CASRPLQGIGLGKGLEKLFF
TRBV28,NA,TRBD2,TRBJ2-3,TGTGCCAGCAGTTTAGCTATAGCGGGAGATCTAACAGATACGCAGTATTTT,CASSLAIAGDLTDTQYF
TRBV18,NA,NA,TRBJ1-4,TGTGCCAGCTCACACGAGATTCTGGACAGTAATGAAAAACTGTTTTTT,CASSHEILDSNEKLFF
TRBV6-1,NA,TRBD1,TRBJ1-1,TGTGCCAGCAGTGAAGGCAGGGGGCTGGTAGCTGAAGCTTTCTTT,CASSEGRGLVAEAFF
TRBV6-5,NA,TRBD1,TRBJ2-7,TGTGCCAGCAGTCTAGGACAGGGGGGATTCTACGAGCAGTACTTC,CASSLGQGGFYEQYF
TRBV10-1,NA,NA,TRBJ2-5,TGCGCCAGCAACCGTCAAGAGACCCAGTACTTC,CASNRQETQYF
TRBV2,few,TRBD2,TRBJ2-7,TGTGCCAGCAGTGAAATCAGCGGGAGACACGAGCAGTACTTC,CASSEISGRHEQYF
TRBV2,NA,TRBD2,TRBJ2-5,TGTGCCAGCAGTGAAGAGATAGCGGGAGAGACCCAGTACTTC,CASSEEIAGETQYF
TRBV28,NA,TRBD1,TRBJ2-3,TGTGCCAGCTTATACGAGGCGGGGACAGGGGAAGATACGCAGTATTTT,CASLYEAGTGEDTQYF
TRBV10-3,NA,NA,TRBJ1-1,TGTGCCATCAGTGAGGAGGCCTTGAGCACTGAAGCTTTCTTT,CAISEEALSTEAFF
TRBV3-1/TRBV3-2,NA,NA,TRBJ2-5,TGTGCCAGCACCCAAACGTGGGAGACCCAGTACTTC,CASTQTWETQYF
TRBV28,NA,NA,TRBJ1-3,TGTGCCAGTCCCAATAACTCTGGAAACACCATATATTTT,CASPNNSGNTIYF
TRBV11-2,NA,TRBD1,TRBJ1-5,TGTGCCAGCAGCCCCGGGACAGGGGTCAGCAATCAGCCCCAGCATTTT,CASSPGTGVSNQPQHF
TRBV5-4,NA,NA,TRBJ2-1,TGTGCCAGCAGCTTGGGTGCAGGGCCCTACAATGAGCAGTTCTTC,CASSLGAGPYNEQFF
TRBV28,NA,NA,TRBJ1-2,TGTGCCAGCAGTTTAGTCCAGGGGCCAAACTATGGCTACACCTTC,CASSLVQGPNYGYTF
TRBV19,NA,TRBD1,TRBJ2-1,TGTGCCAGTAAATACGGGACAGGGCAGTTCTTC,CASKYGTGQFF
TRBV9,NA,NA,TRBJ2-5,TGTGCCAGCAGCGTATCCTCGGTTTGGGGAGAGACCCAGTACTTC,CASSVSSVWGETQYF
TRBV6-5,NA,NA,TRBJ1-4,TGTGCCAGCAGTTCCTTGGACGGGGAAAAACTGTTTTTT,CASSSLDGEKLFF
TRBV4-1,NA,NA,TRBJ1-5,TGCGCCAGCAGCCAAGGGGCCCTTAGCAATCAGCCCCAGCATTTT,CASSQGALSNQPQHF
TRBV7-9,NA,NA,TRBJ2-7,TGTGCCAGCAGCTTAGAGCGGTGGAGCTCCTACGAGCAGTACTTC,CASSLERWSSYEQYF
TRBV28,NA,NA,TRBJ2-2,TGTGCCAGCAGTTTGGATAATACCGGGGAGCTGTTTTTT,CASSLDNTGELFF
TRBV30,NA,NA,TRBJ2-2,TGTGCCGGGGGTGGGGCTGGGGAGCTGTTTTTT,CAGGGAGELFF
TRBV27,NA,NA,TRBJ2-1,TGTGCCAGCGCCTCGCGCCCGGGACGGATTCGGGGGAATGAGCAGTTCTTC,CASASRPGRIRGNEQFF
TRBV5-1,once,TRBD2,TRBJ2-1,TGCGCCAGCAGCTTGGCATTGGGACTAGTCTACAATGAGCAGTTCTTC,CASSLALGLVYNEQFF
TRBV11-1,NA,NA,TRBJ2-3,TGTGCCAGCGGTTCTAGCGAGAGCACAGATACGCAGTATTTT,CASGSSESTDTQYF
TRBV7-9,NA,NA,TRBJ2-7,TGTGCCAGCAGACTGGGGGGAGCGGGCGAGCAGTACTTC,CASRLGGAGEQYF
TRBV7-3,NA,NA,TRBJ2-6,TGTGCCAGCAGCTTAGGGTGGTCTCTCGGGGCCAACGTCCTGACTTTC,CASSLGWSLGANVLTF
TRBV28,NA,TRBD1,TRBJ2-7,TGTGCCAGCAGTTTCGGACAGGGGGGCAGATACGAGCAGTACTTC,CASSFGQGGRYEQYF
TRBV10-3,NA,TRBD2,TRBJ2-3,TGTGCCACCAGGCTAGCGGGAGAAACAGATACGCAGTATTTT,CATRLAGETDTQYF
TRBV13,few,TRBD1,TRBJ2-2,TGTGCCAGCAGACCCCGCGGACAGGGGAACACCGGGGAGCTGTTTTTT,CASRPRGQGNTGELFF
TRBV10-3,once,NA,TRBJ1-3,TGTGCCATCAGCCCAGGGCCGGACTCTGGAAACACCATATATTTT,CAISPGPDSGNTIYF
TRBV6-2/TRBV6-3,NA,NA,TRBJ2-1,TGTGCCAGCAGTTACGTATGGTTGGGTAGCGGTACTTACAATGAGCAGTTCTTC,CASSYVWLGSGTYNEQFF
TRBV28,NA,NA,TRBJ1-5,TGTGCCAGCAGCGCTCCGGGACTGGGGAGGGGTCAGCCCCAGCATTTT,CASSAPGLGRGQPQHF
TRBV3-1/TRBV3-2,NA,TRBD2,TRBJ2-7,TGTGCCAGCAGCCAAGAACTAGCGCGTTCCTACGAGCAGTACTTC,CASSQELARSYEQYF
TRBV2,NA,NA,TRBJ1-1,TGTGCCAGCAGTGAGAGGGTTGGAAGGGCTGAAGCTTTCTTT,CASSERVGRAEAFF
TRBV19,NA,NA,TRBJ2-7,TGTGCCAGTAGTGTGACTACCTTATACGAGCAGTACTTC,CASSVTTLYEQYF
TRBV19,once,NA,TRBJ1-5,TGTGCCAGTAGTATTAAACAACCGACCCTTTATAGCAATCAGCCCCAGCATTTT,CASSIKQPTLYSNQPQHF
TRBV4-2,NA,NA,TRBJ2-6,TGTGCCAGCAGCCAAGTTTTTTTTCGGCAGGAACACTCTGGGGCCAACGTCCTGACTTTC,CASSQVFFRQEHSGANVLTF
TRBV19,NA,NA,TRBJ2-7,TGTGCCAGTAGTATGGGTTCCAGAGCCTACGAGCAGTACTTC,CASSMGSRAYEQYF